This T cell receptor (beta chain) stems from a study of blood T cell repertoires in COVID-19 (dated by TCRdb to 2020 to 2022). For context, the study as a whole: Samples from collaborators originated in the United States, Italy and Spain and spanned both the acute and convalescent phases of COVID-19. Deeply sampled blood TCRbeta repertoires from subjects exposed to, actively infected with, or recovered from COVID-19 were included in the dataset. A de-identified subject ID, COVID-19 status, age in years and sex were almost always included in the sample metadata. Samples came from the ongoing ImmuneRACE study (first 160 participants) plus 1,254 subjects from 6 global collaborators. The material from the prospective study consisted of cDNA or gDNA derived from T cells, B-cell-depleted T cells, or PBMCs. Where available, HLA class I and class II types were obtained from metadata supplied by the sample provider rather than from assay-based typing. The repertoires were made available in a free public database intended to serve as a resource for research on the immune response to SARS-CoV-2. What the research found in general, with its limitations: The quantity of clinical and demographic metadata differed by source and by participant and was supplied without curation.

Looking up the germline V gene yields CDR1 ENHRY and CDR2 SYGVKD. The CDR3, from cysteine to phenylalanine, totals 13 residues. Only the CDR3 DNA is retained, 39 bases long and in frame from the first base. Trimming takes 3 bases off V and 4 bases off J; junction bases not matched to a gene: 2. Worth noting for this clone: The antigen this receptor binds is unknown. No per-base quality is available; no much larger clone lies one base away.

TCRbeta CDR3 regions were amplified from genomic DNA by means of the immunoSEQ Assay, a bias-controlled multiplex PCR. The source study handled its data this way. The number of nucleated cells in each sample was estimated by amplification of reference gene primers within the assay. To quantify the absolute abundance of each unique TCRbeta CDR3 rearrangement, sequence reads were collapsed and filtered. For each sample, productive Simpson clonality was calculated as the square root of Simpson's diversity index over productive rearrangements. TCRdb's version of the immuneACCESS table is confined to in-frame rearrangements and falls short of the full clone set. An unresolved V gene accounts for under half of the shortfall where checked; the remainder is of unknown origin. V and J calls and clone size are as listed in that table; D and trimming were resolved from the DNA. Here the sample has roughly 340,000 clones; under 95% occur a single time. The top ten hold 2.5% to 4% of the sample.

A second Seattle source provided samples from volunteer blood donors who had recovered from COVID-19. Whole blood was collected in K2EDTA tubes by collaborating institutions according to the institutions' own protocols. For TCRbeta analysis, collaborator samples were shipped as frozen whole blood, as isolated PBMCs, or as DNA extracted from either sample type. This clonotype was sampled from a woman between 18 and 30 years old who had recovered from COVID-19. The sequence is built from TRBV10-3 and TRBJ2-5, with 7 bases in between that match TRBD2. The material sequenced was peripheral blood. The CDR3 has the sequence CAISEGGRETQYF. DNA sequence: TGTGCCATCAGTGAAGGCGGGAGAGAGACCCAGTACTTC.